This entry features one T cell receptor beta chain sequence. PCR employed 60 Vbeta and 13 Jbeta primers. The assay was immunoSEQ multiplex PCR, and TCRdb's table has in-frame clones only and misses some. The top ten clones hold roughly 2% of a sample with under 200,000 clones, 70% to 80% of them seen once. This entry comes from a study of cytomegalovirus exposure and HLA in healthy donors. Germline V gene data show CDR1 as SGHDT and CDR2 as YYEEEE. The CDR3 sequence is 15 residues long. After removal of 3 bases from V and 5 bases from J, the junction contained 9 bases not matched to a gene. The sequencing input was PBMCs. The chain employs TRBV5-6 and TRBJ2-7; 9 positions match TRBD2. The receptor was derived from a man aged 25 to 40 in good health and CMV-seronegative. The CDR3 DNA sequence: TGTGCCAGCAGCTCGCCCGGGACTAGCAAGGACGAGCAGTACTTC. Encoded protein: CASSSPGTSKDEQYF. Together with reference TRBV5-6 and TRBJ2-7, the CDR3 gives the full variable domain: DAGVTQSPTHLIKTRGQQVTLRCSPKSGHDTVSWYQQALGQGPQFIFQYYEEEERQRGNFPDRFSGHQFPNYSSELNVNALLLGDSALYLCASSSPGTSKDEQYFGPGTRLTVT.